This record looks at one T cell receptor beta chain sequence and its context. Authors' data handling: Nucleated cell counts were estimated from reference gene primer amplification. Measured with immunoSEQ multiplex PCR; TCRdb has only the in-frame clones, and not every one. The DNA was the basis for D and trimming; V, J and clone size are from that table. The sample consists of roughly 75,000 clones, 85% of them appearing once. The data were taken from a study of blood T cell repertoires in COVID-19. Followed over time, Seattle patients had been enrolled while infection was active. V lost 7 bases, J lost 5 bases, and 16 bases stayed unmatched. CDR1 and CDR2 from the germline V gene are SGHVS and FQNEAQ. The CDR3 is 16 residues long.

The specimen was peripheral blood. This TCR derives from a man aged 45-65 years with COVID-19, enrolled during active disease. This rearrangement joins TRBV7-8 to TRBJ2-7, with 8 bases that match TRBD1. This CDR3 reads CASTRTGQGSFHEQYF. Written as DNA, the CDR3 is TGTGCCAGCACCCGGACAGGGCAAGGTAGTTTCCACGAGCAGTACTTC. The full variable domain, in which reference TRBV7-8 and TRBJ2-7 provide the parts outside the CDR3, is GAGVSQSPRYKVAKRGQDVALRCDPISGHVSLFWYQQALGQGPEFLTYFQNEAQLDKSGLPSDRFFAERPEGSVSTLKIQRTQQEDSAVYLCASTRTGQGSFHEQYFGPGTRLTVT.